These T cell receptor beta chains were read from a single sample in a study of T cell changes during pregnancy in multiple sclerosis. Assay: immunoSEQ multiplex PCR; the TCRdb copy retains only in-frame clones and omits some. The sample consists of approximately 58,000 clones, approximately 90% of them appearing once. The sequenced sample was CD4+ T cells from peripheral blood mononuclear cells, obtained after pregnancy. These receptors originate from a female donor in good health, enrolled as a control in a pregnancy study. The CDR3 runs from the conserved cysteine through the conserved F or W. A D gene is named only where the DNA matches it firmly. The size field is filled for only some rows; it gives once, few, many or a size class.

- | TRBJ1-5 | TRBV21-1 | - | TGTGCCAGCACCCTGAGGCAGCGCAATCAGCCCCAGCATTTT | CASTLRQRNQPQHF
- | TRBJ2-1 | TRBV2 | - | TGTGCCAGCAGTGAAATGGGAGTAGTTCGTAATGAGCAGTTCTTC | CASSEMGVVRNEQFF
- | TRBJ1-1 | TRBV18 | - | TGTGCCAGCTCACCACTCGGCACTGAAGCTTTCTTT | CASSPLGTEAFF
few | TRBJ1-2 | TRBV15 | TRBD1 | TGTGCCACCAGCAAAGCACCGGGACAGTCCAACTATGGCTACACCTTC | CATSKAPGQSNYGYTF
- | TRBJ2-5 | TRBV5-1 | TRBD2 | TGCGCCAGCAGCCCCTTCGGGGGGGGGCTCTTGGAGACCCAGTACTTC | CASSPFGGGLLETQYF
- | TRBJ2-2 | TRBV5-6 | TRBD2 | TGTGCCAGCAGCCCATTAACGCGGACTAGCGGCCCCGGGGGGGAGCTGTTTTTT | CASSPLTRTSGPGGELFF
- | TRBJ1-1 | TRBV7-2 | - | TGTGCCAGCAGCCTTAATAATTTGAACACTGAAGCTTTCTTT | CASSLNNLNTEAFF
- | TRBJ1-2 | TRBV6-1 | - | TGTGCCAGCAGTGTAATAGATCAGGGTAACTATGGCTACACCTTC | CASSVIDQGNYGYTF
- | TRBJ2-3 | TRBV4-1 | - | TGCGCCAGCAGCCGAGGGGGGGATTCAGATACGCAGTATTTT | CASSRGGDSDTQYF
- | TRBJ1-1 | TRBV6-4 | - | TGTGCCAGCAGAAGGCGGCTCGACACTGAAGCTTTCTTT | CASRRRLDTEAFF